This T cell receptor (beta chain) was sequenced during a study of blood T cell repertoires in COVID-19. As for the study in general: The analysed material was cDNA or gDNA that came from T cells, B-cell-depleted T cells, or PBMCs.

This clone was observed a single time. Original data processing: For nucleated cells, counts were estimated from reference gene primer amplification. TCRdb's table, derived via immunoSEQ multiplex PCR, lists solely in-frame clones and lacks some. The V and J calls and clone size were taken over from that table, and D and trimming were inferred from the DNA. The sample lists about 160,000 clones, just under 95% occurring once. The CDR3 totals 13 residues. Between the trimmed V and J ends, which lost 3 bases and 6 bases, there was a span of 12 bases. Germline values: CDR1 GTSNPN, CDR2 SVGIG (reference sequence).

Sequenced input: peripheral blood. The receptor comes from a woman aged 50 to 65 with acute or convalescent COVID-19. The rearrangement links TRBV30 to TRBJ1-5, with D unresolved. CDR3: CAWSPGSGQPQHF. The CDR3 DNA reads as TGTGCCTGGAGCCCGGGGAGTGGTCAGCCCCAGCATTTT.